Listed here is a single T cell receptor beta chain. Its antigen is undetermined. The data derive from a study of T cells in tuberculosis. CDR1 is MNHEY and CDR2 is SMNVEV in the germline V gene (reference sequence). The CDR3 covers 12 residues. V lost 8 bases to trimming and J lost 6 bases, with 8 bases between them. Study-level results: The TCR-beta difference was not significant; alpha differences partly reflected length.

Only in-frame clones appear in the TCRdb table, and some are missing; sequencing was by immunoSEQ multiplex PCR. The table lists 25,000 to 30,000 clones, around 87% of them singletons. The sequenced sample consisted of PBMCs. This clonotype originated in a donor aged 10 to 29 with latent tuberculosis or without tuberculosis infection. The rearrangement uses TRBV27 and TRBJ1-6; D may be TRBD1 (5 bases). DNA of the CDR3: TGTGCCAGCCAAGGGGTTAATTCACCCCTCCACTTT. Amino acid sequence: CASQGVNSPLHF.